These T cell receptor beta chains were read from a single sample in a study of shared clonotypes between healthy human individuals. Measured with immunoSEQ multiplex PCR; TCRdb has only the in-frame clones, and not every one. The sample includes some 2,000,000 clones, approximately 96% of them seen just once. Sequencing input: naive CD4+ T cells sorted from blood. The receptors here all came from a man aged 18 to 35 in good health. The CDR3 runs from the conserved cysteine through the conserved F or W. Each record gives: clone size, J gene, D gene, V gene, CDR3 DNA, CDR3 protein. A D gene is named only where the DNA matches it firmly. Clone size is shown for a subset of rows, as once, few, many or a class of expanded clone.

clone_size: -; j_call: TRBJ1-4; d_call: -; v_call: TRBV18; cdr3_nt: TGTGCCAGCTCTCATCCACGGTCCCAGGACAGATCCGAAAAACTGTTTTTT; cdr3_aa: CASSHPRSQDRSEKLFF
clone_size: -; j_call: TRBJ2-3; d_call: -; v_call: TRBV6-1; cdr3_nt: TGTGCCAGCAGTCTCGCTAGGGGTCAACAAGATACGCAGTATTTT; cdr3_aa: CASSLARGQQDTQYF
clone_size: -; j_call: TRBJ2-2; d_call: -; v_call: TRBV11-3; cdr3_nt: TGTGCCAGCAGCTTAGGGGAAACCGGCGGGGAGCTGTTTTTT; cdr3_aa: CASSLGETGGELFF
clone_size: -; j_call: TRBJ1-1; d_call: -; v_call: TRBV4-1; cdr3_nt: TGCGCCAGCAGCCGAGGGGCAGGGAACACTGAAGCTTTCTTT; cdr3_aa: CASSRGAGNTEAFF
clone_size: -; j_call: TRBJ2-1; d_call: -; v_call: TRBV7-2; cdr3_nt: TGTGCCAGCAGGGTCTGGGGCGATGAGCAGTTCTTC; cdr3_aa: CASRVWGDEQFF
clone_size: -; j_call: TRBJ1-1; d_call: TRBD1; v_call: TRBV7-9; cdr3_nt: TGTGCCAGCAGCCTAAACGTCGGGACAGGGACTATAGGGAACACTGAAGCTTTCTTT; cdr3_aa: CASSLNVGTGTIGNTEAFF
clone_size: -; j_call: TRBJ2-7; d_call: TRBD1; v_call: TRBV27; cdr3_nt: TGTGCCAGCAGCCCACGGGACAGACCCTCCTACGAGCAGTACTTC; cdr3_aa: CASSPRDRPSYEQYF
clone_size: -; j_call: TRBJ2-7; d_call: -; v_call: TRBV25-1; cdr3_nt: TGTGCCAGCAGTGAAGGAGACAGGGACTTCGACGAGCAGTACTTC; cdr3_aa: CASSEGDRDFDEQYF
clone_size: -; j_call: TRBJ1-3; d_call: -; v_call: TRBV30; cdr3_nt: TGTGCCTGGACCCCTGCGGGGGCCACCATATATTTT; cdr3_aa: CAWTPAGATIYF
clone_size: -; j_call: TRBJ2-7; d_call: -; v_call: TRBV27; cdr3_nt: TGTGCCAGCAGTTTAGGGCCGGGGCTGCACGAGCAGTACTTC; cdr3_aa: CASSLGPGLHEQYF
clone_size: few; j_call: TRBJ2-3; d_call: TRBD1; v_call: TRBV6-6; cdr3_nt: TGTGCCAGCAGTACCCGACAGGGGAACACAGATACGCAGTATTTT; cdr3_aa: CASSTRQGNTDTQYF
clone_size: -; j_call: TRBJ2-5; d_call: TRBD1; v_call: TRBV10-3; cdr3_nt: TGTGCCATCAGTGGTTGGACAGGGGCGGAGACCCAGTACTTC; cdr3_aa: CAISGWTGAETQYF
clone_size: -; j_call: TRBJ2-5; d_call: -; v_call: TRBV7-9; cdr3_nt: TGTGCCAGCAGCTTTAGCACCTTGATGGAGACCCAGTACTTC; cdr3_aa: CASSFSTLMETQYF
clone_size: -; j_call: TRBJ1-5; d_call: TRBD1; v_call: TRBV28; cdr3_nt: TGTGCCAGCAGTTTGAGGGGGCCCTATCAGCCCCAGCATTTT; cdr3_aa: CASSLRGPYQPQHF
clone_size: -; j_call: TRBJ2-3; d_call: TRBD2; v_call: TRBV15; cdr3_nt: TGTGCCACCAGCAGAGATCGGGTTAGCGGGGCTCATACGCAGTATTTT; cdr3_aa: CATSRDRVSGAHTQYF
clone_size: -; j_call: TRBJ2-7; d_call: TRBD1; v_call: TRBV2; cdr3_nt: TGTGCCACCAACGAACGACAGGGGCCCTCCTACGAGCAGTACTTC; cdr3_aa: CATNERQGPSYEQYF
clone_size: -; j_call: TRBJ2-1; d_call: TRBD1; v_call: TRBV9; cdr3_nt: TGTGCCAGCAGCGGACGACAGGGGACATCCTACAATGAGCAGTTCTTC; cdr3_aa: CASSGRQGTSYNEQFF
clone_size: -; j_call: TRBJ2-4; d_call: TRBD2; v_call: TRBV30; cdr3_nt: TGTGCCTGGAGTGTAGGGTGGACTAGCAGCACCAAAAACATTCAGTACTTC; cdr3_aa: CAWSVGWTSSTKNIQYF
clone_size: -; j_call: TRBJ1-5; d_call: -; v_call: TRBV18; cdr3_nt: TGTGCCAGCTCACCAGGAGGGTACGATCAGCCCCAGCATTTT; cdr3_aa: CASSPGGYDQPQHF
clone_size: -; j_call: TRBJ2-4; d_call: TRBD2; v_call: TRBV6-1; cdr3_nt: TGTGCCAGCAGCCTAGCGGGAGGCCTGAAAAACATTCAGTACTTC; cdr3_aa: CASSLAGGLKNIQYF
clone_size: -; j_call: TRBJ2-3; d_call: -; v_call: TRBV5-1; cdr3_nt: TGCGCCAGCAGCTTGGTAGGGCGGATCGCAGATACGCAGTATTTT; cdr3_aa: CASSLVGRIADTQYF
clone_size: -; j_call: TRBJ2-7; d_call: TRBD2; v_call: TRBV27; cdr3_nt: TGTGCCAGCAGTCCCCGGTGGGAGGGGGAGCAGTACTTC; cdr3_aa: CASSPRWEGEQYF
clone_size: -; j_call: TRBJ1-5; d_call: -; v_call: TRBV5-5; cdr3_nt: TGTGCCAGCAGTCCCGGGCCCCTTACGCCCCAGCATTTT; cdr3_aa: CASSPGPLTPQHF
clone_size: -; j_call: TRBJ1-5; d_call: TRBD1; v_call: TRBV11-2; cdr3_nt: TGTGCCAGCAGCCAGACAGGGGTCCAGCCCCAGCATTTT; cdr3_aa: CASSQTGVQPQHF
clone_size: -; j_call: TRBJ2-5; d_call: TRBD1; v_call: TRBV10-1; cdr3_nt: TGCGCCAGAGACAGGGAGCAAGAGACCCAGTACTTC; cdr3_aa: CARDREQETQYF
clone_size: -; j_call: TRBJ2-1; d_call: TRBD2; v_call: TRBV5-1; cdr3_nt: TGCGCCAGCAGCAGAGGGACGGGACTAGCGGACAATGAGCAGTTCTTC; cdr3_aa: CASSRGTGLADNEQFF
clone_size: -; j_call: TRBJ1-5; d_call: -; v_call: TRBV4-1; cdr3_nt: TGCGCCAGCAGCCAACGCGACAGCAGCAATCAGCCCCAGCATTTT; cdr3_aa: CASSQRDSSNQPQHF
clone_size: -; j_call: TRBJ1-2; d_call: TRBD1; v_call: TRBV19; cdr3_nt: TGTGCCAGTAAGGGGGACAGCGCAAACTATGGCTACACCTTC; cdr3_aa: CASKGDSANYGYTF
clone_size: -; j_call: TRBJ2-3; d_call: TRBD2; v_call: TRBV5-1; cdr3_nt: TGCGCCAGCAGCTTGGAGACTAGCGGATCCACAGATACGCAGTATTTT; cdr3_aa: CASSLETSGSTDTQYF
clone_size: -; j_call: TRBJ1-3; d_call: -; v_call: TRBV5-4; cdr3_nt: TGTGCCAGCAGCTTGTGGCGGAGAAACACCATATATTTT; cdr3_aa: CASSLWRRNTIYF
clone_size: -; j_call: TRBJ2-5; d_call: -; v_call: TRBV4-1; cdr3_nt: TGCGCCAGCAGCCAGTTAGGGGTGGCCTCGGAGACCCAGTACTTC; cdr3_aa: CASSQLGVASETQYF
clone_size: -; j_call: TRBJ1-3; d_call: -; v_call: TRBV7-9; cdr3_nt: TGTGCCAGCAGCTTATACGACAGCTCTGGAAACACCATATATTTT; cdr3_aa: CASSLYDSSGNTIYF
clone_size: -; j_call: TRBJ1-2; d_call: -; v_call: TRBV4-1; cdr3_nt: TGCGCCAGCAGCCACGTGCTGGCGTCTTCTAGCTATGGCTACACCTTC; cdr3_aa: CASSHVLASSSYGYTF
clone_size: -; j_call: TRBJ2-3; d_call: TRBD2; v_call: TRBV5-4; cdr3_nt: TGTGCCAGCTCACTCGGGACTAGGGGGGATACGCAGTATTTT; cdr3_aa: CASSLGTRGDTQYF
clone_size: few; j_call: TRBJ1-6; d_call: TRBD1; v_call: TRBV10-1; cdr3_nt: TGCGCCAGCAGTGAGGGGACAGGGAATTCACCCCTCCACTTT; cdr3_aa: CASSEGTGNSPLHF
clone_size: -; j_call: TRBJ1-1; d_call: -; v_call: TRBV4-3; cdr3_nt: TGCGCCAGCAGCCAAGAACCGGGGAACACTGAAGCTTTCTTT; cdr3_aa: CASSQEPGNTEAFF
clone_size: -; j_call: TRBJ2-3; d_call: TRBD1; v_call: TRBV5-4; cdr3_nt: TGTGCCAGCAGCAGGGGACAGGGGACTAGCACAGATACGCAGTATTTT; cdr3_aa: CASSRGQGTSTDTQYF
clone_size: -; j_call: TRBJ2-6; d_call: -; v_call: TRBV28; cdr3_nt: TGTGCCAGCAGGGGGGCAGTGCCTGGGGCCAACGTCCTGACTTTC; cdr3_aa: CASRGAVPGANVLTF
clone_size: -; j_call: TRBJ1-5; d_call: -; v_call: TRBV6-1; cdr3_nt: TGTGCCAGCAGTGTACAGGGTAGCAATCAGCCCCAGCATTTT; cdr3_aa: CASSVQGSNQPQHF
clone_size: -; j_call: TRBJ2-4; d_call: TRBD1; v_call: TRBV7-9; cdr3_nt: TGTGCCAGCAGCTTAGCTGAGGACAGGGTTCACTTC; cdr3_aa: CASSLAEDRVHF
clone_size: -; j_call: TRBJ2-7; d_call: -; v_call: TRBV5-4; cdr3_nt: TGTGCCAGCAGCCCGAACAACAGGACCAACTACGAGCAGTACTTC; cdr3_aa: CASSPNNRTNYEQYF